Listed below are T cell receptor beta chains from one sample, sequenced in a study of prognosis after radiotherapy for stage I lung cancer. TCRdb used MiXCR to reprocess the multiplex PCR reads, holding one entry per CDR3 protein. The repertoire includes roughly 13,000 distinct CDR3 sequences, more than 35% of them detected once, and less than 45% sits in the top ten. The source was PBMCs, collected before or after stereotactic body radiation therapy (not recorded which). These receptors were collected from a donor over 45 with non-small cell lung cancer. CDR3s leave out the opening cysteine and the closing phenylalanine or tryptophan.

CDR3 protein | V gene
ASSSTGGRSPLH | TRBV19
ASSRGTGNSPLH | TRBV19
AWSLTGGNQPQH | TRBV30
ASSLVGSGNNEQF | TRBV5-1
ARSTNTDTQY | TRBV28
ASSPGTGEEKLF | TRBV12-3/TRBV12-4
ASSRFHGETQY | TRBV14
PSSPDSRYEQY | TRBV12-3/TRBV12-4
ASSRQGAGDTQY | TRBV7-2
ASSLRGWKNQPQH | TRBV5-1
ASSESRGQGCYGYT | TRBV10-2
ASSFLQGFDSPLH | TRBV5-1
ASSIGTGIAKNIQY | TRBV19
ASSFFGTAGAF | TRBV28
ASGKGYEQF | TRBV27
ASRAGGLYNEQF | TRBV2
ASSLGTGQGYEQY | TRBV7-3
ASSQRGGKETQY | TRBV25-1
GSTTPGQGVYGYN | TRBV6-1
ASSPTWSGWAYNQQF | TRBV6-1
ASSLAPGGEQY | TRBV5-6
ASRQELSGFDEQY | TRBV5-6
ARSLHRVHSNEQY | TRBV5-8
ASSLAVLGYT | TRBV28
ASSQRGGEETQY | TRBV5-8
ATSDLTSGGETQY | TRBV24-1
ASSTRDRGPGATNEKLF | TRBV5-1